The clone carrying this T cell receptor beta chain was seen a few times. Its target is not known. The CDR3 consists of 15 residues. J gave up 0 bases and V 6 bases, and 5 bases lay outside the gene matches. Germline lookup yields CDR1 GTSNPN and CDR2 SVGIG (reference sequence). The data belong to a study of beta chain features in type 1 diabetes. Every donor provided one heparinised blood draw, which averaged approximately 100 mL. Study conclusions and caveats: Shorter TCRB CDR3s, moderately but significantly so, marked every one of the four CD4+ subsets in Type 1 diabetes patients.

The entirety of the isolated RNA underwent reverse transcription, so expressed TCRB transcripts were sequenced. TCRdb's copy holds only in-frame clones and misses some; the assay was immunoSEQ multiplex PCR. The sample yields hundreds of thousands of clones, approximately 12% seen once. The J gene is TRBJ2-3, the V gene TRBV30; TRBD2 matches 11 bases. The receptor was isolated from a woman younger than 30 with type 1 diabetes. The source material was naive CD4+ T cells from blood. Written as DNA, the CDR3 is TGTGCCTGCGGGACTAGCGGACAAAGCACAGATACGCAGTATTTT. It codes for CACGTSGQSTDTQYF.